Listed below are T cell receptor beta chains from one sample, sequenced in a study of identical twins. Each CDR3 protein is one row after TCRdb ran MiXCR on the 5' RACE reads. Of about 100,000 distinct CDR3 sequences listed, 5.9% were seen once; the top ten hold 10% to 15%. Source material: memory T cells sorted from blood. All receptors derive from a woman aged 45-59 years in good health. Both conserved end residues are part of each CDR3. The D gene is left open where the match is weak. Clone size is shown for a subset of rows, as once, few, many or a class of expanded clone.

clone size	D gene	V gene	J gene	CDR3 protein	CDR3 DNA
.	TRBD1	TRBV20-1	TRBJ1-6	CSALGTGDNSPLHF	TGCAGTGCCCTAGGGACAGGGGATAATTCACCCCTCCACTTT
.	.	TRBV6-2/TRBV6-3	TRBJ1-3	CASRNIGNTIYF	TGTGCCAGCAGAAACATTGGAAACACCATATATTTT
few	.	TRBV5-6	TRBJ1-3	CASSSYRDLSGNTIYF	TGTGCCAGCAGCAGTTACAGGGACCTCTCTGGAAACACCATATATTTT
many	.	TRBV7-3	TRBJ2-6	CASSNRASGANVLTF	TGTGCCAGCAGTAATAGGGCCTCCGGGGCCAACGTCCTGACTTTC
many	TRBD2	TRBV5-1	TRBJ2-5	CASIRDGRAGETQYF	TGCGCCAGCATTCGGGACGGGAGGGCCGGGGAGACCCAGTACTTC
many	.	TRBV4-1	TRBJ2-1	CASSPSGNYNEQFF	TGCGCCAGCAGCCCCAGCGGAAACTACAATGAGCAGTTCTTC
.	.	TRBV10-1	TRBJ2-5	CATSHVEETQYF	TGCGCCACTTCCCACGTAGAAGAGACCCAGTACTTC
few	.	TRBV7-9	TRBJ2-1	CASIEGREQFF	TGTGCCAGCATCGAAGGGAGGGAGCAGTTCTTC
.	.	TRBV5-4	TRBJ2-3	CASGIGDSADTQYF	TGTGCCAGCGGAATCGGGGACTCGGCAGATACGCAGTATTTT
many	TRBD2	TRBV12-3/TRBV12-4	TRBJ2-1	CASTPRDYDNEQFF	TGTGCCAGCACCCCGCGGGACTATGACAATGAGCAGTTCTTC
many	.	TRBV10-3	TRBJ2-2	CAISSGGQIGELFF	TGTGCCATCAGTTCCGGGGGGCAAATCGGGGAGCTGTTTTTT
.	.	TRBV25-1	TRBJ1-1	CASSGFPGANTEAFF	TGTGCCAGCAGTGGATTTCCAGGGGCGAACACTGAAGCTTTCTTT
few	TRBD2	TRBV4-1	TRBJ2-2	CASSHASAGTSGSRNTGELFF	TGCGCCAGCAGCCACGCAAGTGCCGGGACTAGCGGGAGCCGGAACACCGGGGAGCTGTTTTTT
.	TRBD1	TRBV19	TRBJ2-5	CASSILATGVETQYF	TGTGCCAGTAGTATTTTGGCGACAGGGGTGGAGACCCAGTACTTC
.	.	TRBV2	TRBJ2-1	CARTGTRNYNEQFF	TGTGCCAGGACCGGGACAAGAAACTACAATGAGCAGTTCTTC
.	.	TRBV15	TRBJ2-5	CATSRDPASGETQYF	TGTGCCACCAGCAGAGATCCCGCCTCAGGGGAGACCCAGTACTTC
many	TRBD2	TRBV5-1	TRBJ2-3	CASSFLAGAADTQYF	TGCGCCAGCAGCTTCCTAGCGGGAGCAGCAGATACGCAGTATTTT
.	.	TRBV11-1	TRBJ1-2	CASSFDTNYGYTF	TGTGCCAGCAGCTTTGACACTAACTATGGCTACACCTTC
many	TRBD2	TRBV20-1	TRBJ2-5	CSAHPGLAGSETQYF	TGCAGTGCTCATCCGGGACTAGCGGGATCCGAGACCCAGTACTTC
.	.	TRBV7-9	TRBJ1-1	CASSLAGTGRGNTEAFF	TGTGCCAGCAGCTTAGCGGGAACCGGACGGGGGAACACTGAAGCTTTCTTT
many	TRBD1	TRBV4-1	TRBJ2-2	CASSQGLKTGTGTGELFF	TGCGCCAGCAGCCAAGGCCTCAAGACAGGGACGGGCACCGGGGAGCTGTTTTTT
many	TRBD1	TRBV20-1	TRBJ1-1	CSARAGQSHTEAFF	TGCAGTGCTAGAGCGGGACAGAGTCACACTGAAGCTTTCTTT
many	.	TRBV7-8	TRBJ2-1	CASSFRRVSSYNEQFF	TGTGCCAGCAGCTTCCGACGGGTGAGCTCCTACAATGAGCAGTTCTTC
many	.	TRBV6-1	TRBJ1-2	CASSSRAGGYGYTF	TGTGCCAGCAGTTCGAGGGCCGGAGGCTATGGCTACACCTTC
many	TRBD2	TRBV20-1	TRBJ2-1	CSAILGSGVNEQFF	TGCAGTGCCATTCTGGGTAGCGGGGTTAATGAGCAGTTCTTC